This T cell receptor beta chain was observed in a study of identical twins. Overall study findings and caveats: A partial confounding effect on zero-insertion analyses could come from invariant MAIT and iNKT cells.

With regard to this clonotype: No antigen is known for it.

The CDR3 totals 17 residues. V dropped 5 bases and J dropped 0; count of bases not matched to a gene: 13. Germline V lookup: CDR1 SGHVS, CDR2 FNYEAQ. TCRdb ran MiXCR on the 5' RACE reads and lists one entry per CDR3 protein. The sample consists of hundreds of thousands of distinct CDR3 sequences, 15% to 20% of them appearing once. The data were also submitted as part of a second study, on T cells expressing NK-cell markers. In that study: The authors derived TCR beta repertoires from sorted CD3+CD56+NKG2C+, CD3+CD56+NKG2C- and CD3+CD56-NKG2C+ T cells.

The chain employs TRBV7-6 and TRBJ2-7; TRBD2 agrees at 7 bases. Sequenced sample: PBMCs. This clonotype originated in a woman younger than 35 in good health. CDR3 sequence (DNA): TGTGCCAGCAGCCCCCGAGATCTAGGGAGGGGCTCCTACGAGCAGTACTTC. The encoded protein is CASSPRDLGRGSYEQYF.